This T cell receptor (beta chain) was sequenced for a study of shared clonotypes between healthy human individuals. CDR1 is GTSNPN and CDR2 is SVGIG in the germline V gene (reference sequence). The CDR3 sequence is 14 residues long. Trimming removed 5 bases at V and 0 bases at J, with 13 bases between. Study-wide findings and caveats: Clonotype sharing among the donors was expected to vary with sequencing depth.

Profiling relied on immunoSEQ multiplex PCR, and the TCRdb table lists in-frame clones only, not all of them. The sample comprises about 980,000 clones, more than 75% of which are singletons, and about 1.5% rests with the top ten. This clone was counted only a few times. Its antigen is unknown. This clonotype was sampled from a man younger than 30 in good health. V usage is TRBV30 and J usage is TRBJ1-1; possibly TRBD1 for D (5 bases). Source material: memory CD4+ T cells sorted from blood. As for subset: CD45RA-negative fraction. The CDR3 loop is CAWDQGLLNTEAFF. DNA for the CDR3: TGTGCCTGGGACCAGGGACTGTTGAACACTGAAGCTTTCTTT. Combining the CDR3 with reference TRBV30 and TRBJ1-1 gives the whole variable domain SQTIHQWPATLVQPVGSPLSLECTVEGTSNPNLYWYRQAAGRGLQLLFYSVGIGQISSEVPQNLSASRPQDRQFILSSKKLLLSDSGFYLCAWDQGLLNTEAFFGQGTRLTVV.